This T cell receptor (beta chain) was sequenced for a study of blood T cell repertoires in COVID-19. Study summary: Spain, Italy and the United States supplied samples that represented acute and convalescent COVID-19.

Germline CDR1 LGHNA, CDR2 YNFKEQ. V gave up 4 bases and J gave up 3 bases; unmatched junction bases: 2. The CDR3 is 15 residues long. Participant-given clinical history determined each cohort assignment. TCRdb's table, derived via immunoSEQ multiplex PCR, lists solely in-frame clones and lacks some. The sample has around 58,000 clones; roughly 80% are singletons. The sample was PBMCs or T cells enriched from blood (not recorded which). The V gene is TRBV4-2, the J gene TRBJ2-3; 12 bases are shared with TRBD2. This clonotype originated in a woman aged 40 to 49 with acute COVID-19. The CDR3 region is CASSLGLAGTDTQYF. The CDR3 DNA reads TGTGCCAGCAGCCTAGGACTAGCGGGAACAGATACGCAGTATTTT.